These 28 T cell receptor beta chains were sequenced from one sample in a study of cytomegalovirus exposure and HLA in healthy donors. Some clones are missing from TCRdb's copy, which holds only in-frame ones; the method was immunoSEQ multiplex PCR. Seen here are some 270,000 clones, about 86% observed once, and the top ten hold 0.95% to 1.1%. The specimen sequenced was PBMCs. The receptors here all came from a woman aged 18-30 years in good health and CMV-seronegative.

The chain carries TRBV29-1 and TRBJ2-7; 7 positions agree with TRBD1. The CDR3 runs 15 residues. Per germline, CDR1 SQVTM and CDR2 ANQGSEA. Trimming removed 5 bases from V and 5 bases from J; junction bases left unmatched: 15. CDR3 protein: CSVRLGSGGSHEQYF. The DNA of the CDR3 is TGCAGCGTTCGGCTGGGGTCAGGGGGTAGTCACGAGCAGTACTTC.

This sequence joins TRBV6-5 and TRBJ1-2; possibly TRBD1 for D (5 bases). Germline lookup yields CDR1 MNHEY and CDR2 SVGAGI. CDR3 length: 16 residues. Trimming took off 2 bases at V and 4 bases at J, with 17 bases between the two ends. The CDR3 DNA follows: TGTGCCAGCAGTTACGCAGGGTCCTGGATTGGCTATGGCTACACCTTC. Its protein product is CASSYAGSWIGYGYTF.

This rearrangement joins TRBV5-1 to TRBJ2-7; 13 nucleotides match TRBD2. Germline V lookup: CDR1 SGHRS, CDR2 YFSETQ. V gave up 3 bases and J gave up 4 bases; unmatched junction bases: 7. The CDR3 has 16 amino acids. The CDR3 is CASSSGTSGNRYEQYF. In nucleotides, the CDR3 is TGCGCCAGCAGCTCCGGGACTAGCGGGAACCGATACGAGCAGTACTTC.

The chain links TRBV7-2 to TRBJ2-7; D may be TRBD1 (6 bases). This CDR3 has 13 residues. Trimming took 4 bases from V and 4 from J, leaving 11 bases between them. The germline CDR1 and CDR2 sequences are SGHTA and FQGNSA. DNA of the CDR3: TGTGCCAGCAGCTGGATACAGGGATACGAGCAGTACTTC. The encoded protein is CASSWIQGYEQYF.

This clone showed up just once. This same CDR3 is encoded by further DNA sequences in the sample. The V gene is TRBV11-3, the J gene TRBJ2-7; D gene ambiguous. Germline assignment: CDR1 SGHNT and CDR2 YENEEA. V lost 3 bases and J lost 3, with 6 bases in between. The length of the CDR3 is 12 residues. The CDR3 region has the DNA TGTGCCAGCAGCTTGGCAAGCTACGAGCAGTACTTC. It codes for CASSLASYEQYF.

The chain employs TRBV30 and TRBJ1-1; 9 bases are shared with TRBD1. The V and J ends lost 2 bases and 0 bases, in that order; junction bases with no gene match: 4. CDR3 length: 15 amino acids. Per germline, CDR1 GTSNPN and CDR2 SVGIG (reference sequence). CDR3 protein: CAWSFGQGMNTEAFF. For the CDR3, the DNA is TGTGCCTGGAGTTTTGGACAGGGGATGAACACTGAAGCTTTCTTT.

V and J are TRBV30 and TRBJ1-1, with D perhaps matching TRBD1 (6 bases). Trimming took off 0 bases at V and 1 base at J, with 15 bases between the two ends. This CDR3 comprises 16 residues. Germline loops: CDR1 GTSNPN, CDR2 SVGIG (reference sequence). CDR3 in DNA: TGTGCCTGGAGTGTCCCCCTGGGACATTCGAACACTGAAGCTTTCTTT. Amino acids: CAWSVPLGHSNTEAFF.

The gene calls are TRBV5-8 and TRBJ2-7; D is possibly TRBD1 (5 bases). Between the trimmed V and J ends, which lost 2 bases and 1 base, there was a span of 7 bases. Per germline, CDR1 SGHTS and CDR2 YDEGEE. The CDR3 has 13 amino acids. The CDR3 region has the DNA TGTGCCAGCAGCTTACAGGCGTCCTACGAGCAGTACTTC. Protein product: CASSLQASYEQYF.

V gene TRBV15 combines with J gene TRBJ2-5, with TRBD1 as a possible D gene (7 bases). Germline V gene sequence: CDR1 LNHNV, CDR2 YYDKDF (reference sequence). V shed 4 bases and J shed 4 bases, with 19 bases lying between them. This CDR3 contains 16 residues. CDR3 nucleotide sequence: TGTGCCACCAGCACCGAGAGGAGGGGGCGACCAGAGACCCAGTACTTC. This translates into CATSTERRGRPETQYF.

The chain recombines TRBV11-2 with TRBJ2-3; 14 nucleotides match TRBD2. The V gene's germline CDR1 is SGHAT and CDR2 FQNNGV. The CDR3 has 15 amino acids. Unmatched junction bases numbered 2, after V lost 3 bases and J lost 6 bases. The chain's CDR3 is CASSFRTSGRDTQYF. CDR3 in DNA: TGTGCCAGCAGCTTTAGGACTAGCGGGAGGGATACGCAGTATTTT.

The V gene is TRBV4-1, the J gene TRBJ2-1, with D tentatively TRBD2 (6 bases). V was trimmed by 0 bases and J by 4 bases, leaving 10 bases between them. The germline V gene has CDR1 MGHRA and CDR2 YSYEKL. The CDR3 totals 15 residues. The CDR3 nucleotides are TGCGCCAGCAGCCAAGATGGCCGGGGGTACAATGAGCAGTTCTTC. The encoded protein is CASSQDGRGYNEQFF.

This clone showed up just a few times. The chain employs TRBV6-5 and TRBJ1-1; D may be TRBD1 (5 bases). Germline assignment: CDR1 MNHEY and CDR2 SVGAGI. The CDR3 runs 15 residues. V lost 4 bases to trimming and J lost 0 bases, with 12 bases between them. This chain's CDR3 is CASSSGAGMNTEAFF. The CDR3 DNA is TGTGCCAGCAGTTCTGGCGCAGGGATGAACACTGAAGCTTTCTTT.

The chain recombines TRBV7-9 with TRBJ2-6; D is perhaps TRBD2 (5 bases). The V gene lost 1 base and the J gene lost 0 bases, with 7 bases spanning the gap. CDR1 and CDR2 from the germline V gene are SEHNR and FQNEAQ (reference sequence). There are 16 residues in the CDR3. The CDR3, as DNA: TGTGCCAGCAGCTTAGGGGCGGGCTCTGGGGCCAACGTCCTGACTTTC. Translating it yields CASSLGAGSGANVLTF.

The CDR3 loop reads CAWGKQDLVSNQPQHF. The CDR3 DNA sequence: TGTGCCTGGGGGAAACAGGACCTGGTAAGCAATCAGCCCCAGCATTTT. The chain has TRBV30 and TRBJ1-5; a weak D match, TRBD1 (5 bases). The CDR3 is 16 amino acids. Germline V gene sequence: CDR1 GTSNPN, CDR2 SVGIG (reference sequence). V lost 5 bases to trimming and J lost 1 base, with 18 bases between them.

There are a few counts of this clone. This specimen includes other DNA sequences encoding the same CDR3. V and J are TRBV5-4 and TRBJ1-5; 7 positions agree with TRBD1. Trimming at V came to 0 bases and at J to 4 bases, leaving 1 base not matched to a gene. In germline, CDR1 is SGHNT, CDR2 YYREEE (reference sequence). The CDR3 sequence is 14 residues long. CDR3 in DNA: TGTGCCAGCAGCTTGGCAGGGGGGAATCAGCCCCAGCATTTT. It yields the protein CASSLAGGNQPQHF.

The CDR3 protein is CSAFTEAFF. The DNA of the CDR3 is TGCAGCGCCTTCACTGAAGCTTTCTTT. V usage is TRBV29-1 and J usage is TRBJ1-1; D ambiguous. Germline CDR1 SQVTM, CDR2 ANQGSEA. This CDR3 comprises 9 residues. V dropped 7 bases and J dropped 4 bases, with 4 bases sitting between them.

The chain has TRBV30 and TRBJ1-5, with D perhaps matching TRBD1 (5 bases). Germline V lookup: CDR1 GTSNPN, CDR2 SVGIG (reference sequence). V was cut by 4 bases and J by 3 bases, with 10 bases left in between. The CDR3 contains 13 residues. CDR3 protein: CAWNRGDNQPQHF. For the CDR3, the DNA is TGTGCCTGGAATCGGGGGGACAATCAGCCCCAGCATTTT.

This chain connects TRBV5-1 to TRBJ2-3; 8 bases match TRBD2. The ends lost 2 bases at V and 3 bases at J; junction bases unmatched: 5. The germline V gene encodes CDR1 SGHRS and CDR2 YFSETQ. CDR3 length: 15 residues. CDR3 DNA sequence: TGCGCCAGCAGCTTACCTAGCGGGCCGACAGATACGCAGTATTTT. Translation: CASSLPSGPTDTQYF.

This chain links TRBV13 with TRBJ2-2; TRBD1 aligns across 7 bases. The length of the CDR3 is 16 residues. CDR1 and CDR2 (germline): PRHDT, FYEKMQ (reference sequence). Unmatched junction bases numbered 8, after V lost 3 bases and J lost 4 bases. The CDR3 spells CASSLDTGVPTGELFF. The CDR3 nucleotides read TGTGCCAGCAGCTTGGACACAGGGGTCCCCACCGGGGAGCTGTTTTTT. Supplemented by reference TRBV13 and TRBJ2-2, the full variable domain reads AAGVIQSPRHLIKEKRETATLKCYPIPRHDTVYWYQQGPGQDPQFLISFYEKMQSDKGSIPDRFSAQQFSDYHSELNMSSLELGDSALYFCASSLDTGVPTGELFFGEGSRLTVL.

The chain combines TRBV29-1 with TRBJ2-7, with D tentatively TRBD1 (5 bases). With 1 base removed from V and 2 bases from J, the gap between germline ends came to 15 bases. The CDR3 is made up of 15 amino acids. Germline V gives CDR1 SQVTM, CDR2 ANQGSEA. The CDR3 DNA reads as TGCAGCGTTGAAGTCCTAGGACACACCCCCTACGAGCAGTACTTC. It specifies CSVEVLGHTPYEQYF.

This chain joins TRBV29-1 and TRBJ2-7; 7 bases match TRBD1. This CDR3 has 12 residues. V lost 6 bases, J lost 1 base, and 3 bases stayed unmatched. CDR1 is SQVTM, CDR2 ANQGSEA, per germline. CDR3 DNA sequence: TGCAGCGTCCTGACAGGGTCCTACGAGCAGTACTTC. Residues: CSVLTGSYEQYF.

The chain recombines TRBV27 with TRBJ2-7; D perhaps matches TRBD1 (6 bases). Trimming pared 5 bases from V and 0 bases from J, leaving 14 bases between. The CDR3 is made up of 15 amino acids. The germline V gene has CDR1 MNHEY and CDR2 SMNVEV (reference sequence). This chain's CDR3 is CASSPLTGNSYEQYF. The CDR3 bases are TGTGCCAGCAGTCCCCTGACAGGCAACTCCTACGAGCAGTACTTC.

The chain is built from TRBV4-1 and TRBJ1-1; D is unresolved. V was clipped by 1 base and J by 5 bases, with 23 bases between them. CDR1 MGHRA and CDR2 YSYEKL come from the germline V gene. This CDR3 spans 18 amino acids. The CDR3 nucleotides read TGCGCCAGCAGCCAAGTGTTTCGGCCGACGGTGACTGCGACTGAAGCTTTCTTT. It is translated as CASSQVFRPTVTATEAFF.

V is TRBV7-8 and J is TRBJ2-1, with 10 bases matching TRBD1. Trimming at V came to 0 bases and at J to 4 bases, leaving 6 bases not matched to a gene. Germline V lookup: CDR1 SGHVS, CDR2 FQNEAQ. The CDR3 contains 17 residues. The chain's CDR3 is CASSLASDRGTYNEQFF. CDR3 nucleotide sequence: TGTGCCAGCAGCTTAGCTTCGGACAGGGGGACATACAATGAGCAGTTCTTC.

The V call is TRBV19, the J call TRBJ1-2, with 7 positions matching TRBD1. V lost 8 bases, J lost 3 bases, and 3 bases stayed unmatched. CDR1 is LNHDA and CDR2 is SQIVND in the germline V gene (reference sequence). The CDR3 length is 12 residues. CDR3 sequence reads: CASGDSYYGYTF. In nucleotides, the CDR3 is TGTGCCAGTGGGGACAGCTACTATGGCTACACCTTC.

The chain joins TRBV6-5 to TRBJ2-1; 14 bases match TRBD2. The V segment lost 10 bases and the J segment 7 bases; nucleotides outside the gene matches: 3. The CDR3 loop spans 13 amino acids. Germline V gene lookup returns CDR1 MNHEY and CDR2 SVGAGI. CDR3 DNA: TGTGCCATAGGGACTAGCGGGAGTAATGAGCAGTTCTTC. Translated: CAIGTSGSNEQFF.

This rearrangement joins TRBV5-1 to TRBJ2-3, with D perhaps matching TRBD2 (6 bases). CDR3 length equals 15 residues. Trimming shortened V by 0 bases and J by 1 base, and 9 bases separated the two germline ends. Germline V CDR1 and CDR2: SGHRS, YFSETQ. CDR3 region: CASSLGWGGTDTQYF. The CDR3 nucleotides are TGCGCCAGCAGCTTGGGTTGGGGGGGCACAGATACGCAGTATTTT.

The V and J genes are TRBV6-4 and TRBJ2-1; D not resolved. The CDR3 spans 15 residues. Per the germline V gene, CDR1 is MRHNA and CDR2 is SNTAGT. V shed 2 bases and J shed 6 bases, with 14 bases lying between them. Written as DNA, the CDR3 is TGTGCCAGCAGTGACGGGCGCGAAAACGTCAATGAGCAGTTCTTC. Translation: CASSDGRENVNEQFF.